Included here is one T cell receptor beta chain sequence, with context. Antigen unknown. These data belong to a study of shared clonotypes between healthy human individuals. General observations from the study: Memory subsets had estimated richness that was generally smaller than that of naive subsets.

An assay was performed, and its level was deep. For each subset, genomic DNA was distributed in equal portions over several immunoSEQ plates. Using immunoSEQ multiplex PCR, the repertoire was profiled, and TCRdb retains in-frame clones only, with some absent. Seen here are a few million clones, around 93% observed once, and the top ten hold 0.37%. The sequenced material came from naive CD4+ T cells from PBMCs. Sample subset: CD45RA+ positively selected. This clonotype was sampled from a man between 18 and 35 years old in good health. Some clones in this sample may be carry-over from other donors' samples.

The CDR3 region is CASSDRDNFESTEAFF. CDR3 DNA sequence: TGTGCCAGCAGCGATAGGGACAACTTTGAGAGCACTGAAGCTTTCTTT. The V call is TRBV7-9, the J call TRBJ1-1; D possibly corresponds to TRBD1 (6 bases). Trimming removed 5 bases from V and 4 bases from J, with 20 bases in between. CDR1 is SEHNR, CDR2 FQNEAQ, per germline (reference sequence). The CDR3 extends over 16 amino acids.